This T cell receptor beta chain originates from a study of beta chain features in type 1 diabetes. Findings of the study overall: Insertions at VDJ junctions were less frequent in type 1 diabetes patients. These patients also deleted more nucleotides at the same junctions. A potential influence of HLA type upon TCRB rearrangement remained unresolved herein. Within each of all four CD4+ subsets, Type 1 diabetes patients had TCRB CDR3s that were moderately but significantly shorter.

This clone was detected a few times. Its antigen is not known. CDR1 is SGHNT, CDR2 YYREEE, per germline (reference sequence). V was clipped by 4 bases and J by 0 bases, with 7 bases between them. CDR3 length: 13 amino acids. TCRB transcripts that were expressed got sequenced, as all of the isolated RNA had been reverse transcribed. There were 3 million to 4 million reads on average in the naive, central memory and regulatory T cell samples. Produced via immunoSEQ multiplex PCR; TCRdb's table is partial and in-frame only. The sample carries roughly 700,000 clones, roughly 13% recorded once. This receptor was identified in a man aged 18 to 30 with type 1 diabetes. The sequenced sample was naive CD4+ T cells from blood. The chain links TRBV5-4 to TRBJ1-1; D is ambiguous. CDR3 nucleotides: TGTGCCAGCAGCCCAGCCCTGAACACTGAAGCTTTCTTT. Translating it yields CASSPALNTEAFF.